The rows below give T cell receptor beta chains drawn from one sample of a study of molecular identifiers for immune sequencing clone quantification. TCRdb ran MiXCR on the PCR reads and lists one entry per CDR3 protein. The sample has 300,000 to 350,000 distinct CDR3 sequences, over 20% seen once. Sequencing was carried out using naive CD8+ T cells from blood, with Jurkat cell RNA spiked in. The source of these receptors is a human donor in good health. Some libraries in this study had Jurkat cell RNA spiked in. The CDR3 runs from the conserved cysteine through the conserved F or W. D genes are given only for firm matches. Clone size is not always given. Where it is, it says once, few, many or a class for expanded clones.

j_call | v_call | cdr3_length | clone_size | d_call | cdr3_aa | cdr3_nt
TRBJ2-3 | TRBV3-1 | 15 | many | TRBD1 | CASSRRDRSTDTQYF | TGTGCCAGCAGCCGCCGGGACAGGAGCACAGATACGCAGTATTTT
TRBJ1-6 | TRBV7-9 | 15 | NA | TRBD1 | CASSSDRGSGSPLHF | TGTGCCAGCAGCTCGGACAGGGGAAGTGGTTCACCCCTCCACTTT
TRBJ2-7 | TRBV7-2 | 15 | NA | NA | CASSLLAGGYNEQYF | TGTGCCAGCAGCTTATTGGCAGGGGGGTACAACGAGCAGTACTTC
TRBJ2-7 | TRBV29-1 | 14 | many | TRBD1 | CSVRGRGQLYEQYF | TGCAGCGTCCGGGGTCGGGGACAGCTCTACGAGCAGTACTTC
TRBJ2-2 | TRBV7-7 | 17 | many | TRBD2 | CASSLAPFGLAVGELFF | TGTGCTAGCAGCTTAGCCCCCTTTGGGCTAGCGGTCGGGGAGCTGTTTTTT
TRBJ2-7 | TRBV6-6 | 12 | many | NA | CASKAGAGEQYF | TGTGCCAGCAAGGCAGGGGCGGGAGAGCAGTACTTC
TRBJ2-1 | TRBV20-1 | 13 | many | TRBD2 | CSARLAGAAEQFF | TGCAGTGCTAGACTAGCGGGAGCGGCTGAGCAGTTCTTC
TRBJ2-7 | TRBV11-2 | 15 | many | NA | CASSLDFPRYGEQYF | TGTGCCAGCAGCTTAGATTTTCCCAGGTACGGAGAGCAGTACTTC
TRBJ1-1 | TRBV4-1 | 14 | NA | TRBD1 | CASSQGQGAYEAFF | TGCGCCAGCAGCCAAGGACAGGGGGCATATGAAGCTTTCTTT
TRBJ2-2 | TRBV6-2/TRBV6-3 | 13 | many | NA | CASSRDVPGELFF | TGTGCCAGCAGTCGGGACGTACCCGGGGAGCTGTTTTTT
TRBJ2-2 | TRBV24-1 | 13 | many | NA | CATSGYDTGELFF | TGTGCCACCAGTGGGTACGACACCGGGGAGCTGTTTTTT
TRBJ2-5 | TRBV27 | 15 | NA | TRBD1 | CASSHLGQGEETQYF | TGTGCCAGCAGTCACTTAGGACAGGGTGAAGAGACCCAGTACTTC
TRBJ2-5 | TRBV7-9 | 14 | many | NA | CASSFSGLKETQYF | TGTGCCAGCAGCTTTAGCGGACTGAAAGAGACCCAGTACTTC
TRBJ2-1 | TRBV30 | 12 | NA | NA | CAWSVLGGEQSF | TGTGCCTGGAGTGTACTGGGCGGTGAGCAGTCCTTC
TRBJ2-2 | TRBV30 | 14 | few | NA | CAWSGPPTTGELFF | TGTGCCTGGAGCGGCCCGCCGACCACCGGGGAGCTGTTTTTT
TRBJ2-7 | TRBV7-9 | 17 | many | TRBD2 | CASSGGTSGRSGYEQYF | TGTGCCAGCAGCGGCGGGACTAGCGGGAGGTCGGGATACGAGCAGTACTTC
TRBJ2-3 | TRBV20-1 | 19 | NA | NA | CSARTYEPRDIRSTDTQYF | TGCAGTGCTAGAACATACGAGCCCAGGGACATTAGAAGCACAGATACGCAGTATTTT
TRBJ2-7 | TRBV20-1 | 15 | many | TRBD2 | CSARDSGGRFYEQYF | TGCAGTGCTAGAGATTCGGGGGGACGATTCTACGAGCAGTACTTC
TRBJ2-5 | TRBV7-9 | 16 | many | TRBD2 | CASSSRTSGSLETQYF | TGTGCCAGCAGCTCGCGGACTAGCGGGAGCCTTGAGACCCAGTACTTC
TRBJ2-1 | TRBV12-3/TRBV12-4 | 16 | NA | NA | CASSSRLERSYNEQFF | TGTGCCAGCAGTTCCCGACTAGAACGCTCCTACAATGAGCAGTTCTTC
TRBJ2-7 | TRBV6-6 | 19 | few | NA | CASSYAFNIYRSFSYEQYF | TGTGCCAGCAGTTACGCCTTTAACATATACAGGAGCTTCTCCTACGAGCAGTACTTC
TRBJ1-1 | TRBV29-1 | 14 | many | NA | CSVRQTERYTEAFF | TGCAGCGTAAGACAGACGGAAAGGTACACTGAAGCTTTCTTT
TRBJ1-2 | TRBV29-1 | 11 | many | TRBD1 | CSARTGYGYTF | TGCAGCGCTCGGACAGGCTATGGCTACACCTTC
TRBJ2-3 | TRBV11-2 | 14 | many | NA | CASSPMTGTDTQYF | TGTGCCAGCAGCCCTATGACCGGGACAGATACGCAGTATTTT
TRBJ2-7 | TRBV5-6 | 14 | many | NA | CASSLSARRREQYF | TGTGCCAGCAGCCTATCGGCCCGCCGTCGCGAGCAGTACTTC
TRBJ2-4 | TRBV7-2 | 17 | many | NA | CASSLWEGPAAKNIQYF | TGTGCCAGCAGCTTATGGGAAGGGCCAGCGGCCAAAAACATTCAGTACTTC
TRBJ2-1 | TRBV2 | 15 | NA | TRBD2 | CASSELAGGQNEQFF | TGTGCCAGCAGTGAACTAGCGGGGGGGCAAAATGAGCAGTTCTTC
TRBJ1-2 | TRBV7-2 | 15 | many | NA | CASSSTGNSNYGYTF | TGTGCCAGCAGCTCGACAGGCAACTCTAACTATGGCTACACCTTC
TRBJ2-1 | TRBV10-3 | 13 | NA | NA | CAISVVGWDEQFF | TGTGCCATCAGTGTGGTAGGGTGGGATGAGCAGTTCTTC
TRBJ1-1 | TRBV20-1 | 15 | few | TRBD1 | CSARSRTGFNPEAFF | TGCAGTGCAAGGTCCCGGACAGGGTTTAATCCTGAAGCTTTCTTT
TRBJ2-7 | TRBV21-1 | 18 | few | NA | CASSKAIYTAGFIYEQYF | TGTGCCAGCAGCAAAGCGATCTATACGGCAGGGTTTATCTACGAGCAGTACTTC
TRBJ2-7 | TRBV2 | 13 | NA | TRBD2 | CASRASGGPEQYF | TGTGCCAGCAGAGCTAGCGGGGGCCCCGAGCAGTACTTC
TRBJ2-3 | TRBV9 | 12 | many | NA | CASSGMGYTQYF | TGTGCCAGCAGCGGAATGGGGTATACGCAGTATTTT
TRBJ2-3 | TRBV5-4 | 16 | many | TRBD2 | CASSPERETRTDTQYF | TGTGCCAGCAGCCCTGAGCGGGAGACCCGCACAGATACGCAGTATTTT
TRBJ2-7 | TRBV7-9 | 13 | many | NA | CASSPRDNYEQYF | TGTGCCAGCAGCCCCCGGGACAACTACGAGCAGTACTTC
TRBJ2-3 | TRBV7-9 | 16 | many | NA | CASSFPGGASTDTQYF | TGTGCCAGCAGCTTCCCAGGGGGGGCCTCCACAGATACGCAGTATTTT
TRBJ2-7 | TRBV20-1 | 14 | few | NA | CSAADTRGSYEQYF | TGCAGTGCCGCCGATACTCGCGGCTCCTACGAGCAGTACTTC
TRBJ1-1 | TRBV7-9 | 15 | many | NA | CASSLERQVNTEAFF | TGTGCCAGCAGCTTAGAGAGACAGGTGAACACTGAAGCTTTCTTT
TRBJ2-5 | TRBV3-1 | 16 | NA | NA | CASSHSSFITGETQYF | TGTGCCAGCAGCCACTCCTCTTTCATAACAGGCGAGACCCAGTACTTC
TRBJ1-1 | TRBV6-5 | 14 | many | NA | CASSYTGLNTEAFF | TGTGCCAGCAGTTACACAGGGTTGAACACTGAAGCTTTCTTT
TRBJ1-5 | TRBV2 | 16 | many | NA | CASSEEASPIGQPQHF | TGTGCCAGCAGTGAAGAGGCCAGCCCCATAGGGCAGCCCCAGCATTTT
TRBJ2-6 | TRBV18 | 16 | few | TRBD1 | CASLPGQYSGANVLTF | TGTGCCAGTCTTCCGGGACAGTACTCTGGGGCCAACGTCCTGACTTTC
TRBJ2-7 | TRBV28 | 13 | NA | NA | CASSLRNSYEQHF | TGTGCCAGCAGTTTACGGAACTCCTACGAGCAGCACTTC
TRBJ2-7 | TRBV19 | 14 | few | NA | CASSTLQFPGEQYF | TGTGCCAGTAGTACCCTACAGTTCCCGGGGGAGCAGTACTTC
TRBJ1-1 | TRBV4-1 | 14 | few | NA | CASSQGRANTEAFF | TGCGCCAGCAGCCAGGGGAGGGCCAACACTGAAGCTTTCTTT
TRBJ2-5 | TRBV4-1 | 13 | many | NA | CASSQGGGKTQYF | TGCGCCAGCAGCCAAGGAGGGGGGAAGACCCAGTACTTC
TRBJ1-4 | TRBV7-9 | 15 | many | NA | CASSPGDTTNEKLFF | TGTGCCAGCAGCCCCGGAGATACAACTAATGAAAAACTGTTTTTT
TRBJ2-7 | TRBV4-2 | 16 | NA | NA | CASSQDLVGASGEQYF | TGTGCCAGCAGCCAAGATCTCGTGGGGGCCTCGGGCGAGCAGTACTTC
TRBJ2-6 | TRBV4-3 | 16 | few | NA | CASSQGRGAGANVLTF | TGCGCCAGCAGCCAAGGGAGGGGAGCTGGGGCCAACGTCCTGACTTTC
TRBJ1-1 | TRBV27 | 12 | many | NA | CASATRTTEAFF | TGTGCCAGCGCTACTAGGACAACTGAAGCTTTCTTT
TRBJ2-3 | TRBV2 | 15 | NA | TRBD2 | CASRLAGNSTDTQYF | TGTGCCAGCAGGCTAGCGGGGAATAGCACAGATACGCAGTATTTT
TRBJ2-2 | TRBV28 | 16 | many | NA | CASSLLVPMNTGELFF | TGTGCCAGCAGTTTATTGGTCCCTATGAACACCGGGGAGCTGTTTTTT